This TCR beta chain was identified in a study of shared clonotypes between healthy human individuals. Study summary: Used for every donor were three CD4 naive, three CD4 memory, two CD8 naive and one CD8 memory plate. Study-level points and caveats: Shared clonotypes: roughly 4.7% naive CD4, about 4% naive CD8, 2.3% memory CD4, 0.4% to 0.5% memory CD8. Generally, estimated richness proved larger in naive subsets than it did in memory subsets. Clonotype sharing levels among donors were expected to vary with sequencing depth.

Note on this clone: The antigen is unknown.

Clones were read by immunoSEQ multiplex PCR, and TCRdb kept only the in-frame ones, dropping some. The sample holds about 1 million clones; approximately 72% are singletons and the top ten take roughly 1.4%. V shed 2 bases and J shed 2 bases, with 13 bases lying between them. CDR3 length equals 15 residues. CDR1 and CDR2 (germline): MNHEY, SVGAGI. This sequence joins TRBV6-5 and TRBJ2-7, with D possibly being TRBD2 (5 bases). Sequencing was carried out using memory CD4+ T cells sorted from blood. Subset given: CD45RA-negative fraction. The sequence was obtained from a man aged 18 to 35 in good health. The CDR3 loop reads CASSYGVSVTYEQYF. DNA for the CDR3: TGTGCCAGCAGTTACGGGGTTAGCGTCACCTACGAGCAGTACTTC.